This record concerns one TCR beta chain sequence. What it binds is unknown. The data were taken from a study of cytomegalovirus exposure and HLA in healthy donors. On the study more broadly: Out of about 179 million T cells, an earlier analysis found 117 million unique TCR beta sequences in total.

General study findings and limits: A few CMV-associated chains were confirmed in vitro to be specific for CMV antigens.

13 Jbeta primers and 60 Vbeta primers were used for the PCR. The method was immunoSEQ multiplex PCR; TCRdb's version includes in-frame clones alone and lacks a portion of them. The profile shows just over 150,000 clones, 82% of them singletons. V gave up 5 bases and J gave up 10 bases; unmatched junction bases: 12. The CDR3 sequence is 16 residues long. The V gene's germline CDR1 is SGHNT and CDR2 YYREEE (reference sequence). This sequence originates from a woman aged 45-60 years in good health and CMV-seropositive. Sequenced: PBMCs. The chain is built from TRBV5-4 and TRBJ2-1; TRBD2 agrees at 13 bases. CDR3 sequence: CASRPTSGGFPGEQFF. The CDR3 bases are TGTGCCAGCAGGCCGACTAGCGGGGGGTTCCCAGGGGAGCAGTTCTTC.